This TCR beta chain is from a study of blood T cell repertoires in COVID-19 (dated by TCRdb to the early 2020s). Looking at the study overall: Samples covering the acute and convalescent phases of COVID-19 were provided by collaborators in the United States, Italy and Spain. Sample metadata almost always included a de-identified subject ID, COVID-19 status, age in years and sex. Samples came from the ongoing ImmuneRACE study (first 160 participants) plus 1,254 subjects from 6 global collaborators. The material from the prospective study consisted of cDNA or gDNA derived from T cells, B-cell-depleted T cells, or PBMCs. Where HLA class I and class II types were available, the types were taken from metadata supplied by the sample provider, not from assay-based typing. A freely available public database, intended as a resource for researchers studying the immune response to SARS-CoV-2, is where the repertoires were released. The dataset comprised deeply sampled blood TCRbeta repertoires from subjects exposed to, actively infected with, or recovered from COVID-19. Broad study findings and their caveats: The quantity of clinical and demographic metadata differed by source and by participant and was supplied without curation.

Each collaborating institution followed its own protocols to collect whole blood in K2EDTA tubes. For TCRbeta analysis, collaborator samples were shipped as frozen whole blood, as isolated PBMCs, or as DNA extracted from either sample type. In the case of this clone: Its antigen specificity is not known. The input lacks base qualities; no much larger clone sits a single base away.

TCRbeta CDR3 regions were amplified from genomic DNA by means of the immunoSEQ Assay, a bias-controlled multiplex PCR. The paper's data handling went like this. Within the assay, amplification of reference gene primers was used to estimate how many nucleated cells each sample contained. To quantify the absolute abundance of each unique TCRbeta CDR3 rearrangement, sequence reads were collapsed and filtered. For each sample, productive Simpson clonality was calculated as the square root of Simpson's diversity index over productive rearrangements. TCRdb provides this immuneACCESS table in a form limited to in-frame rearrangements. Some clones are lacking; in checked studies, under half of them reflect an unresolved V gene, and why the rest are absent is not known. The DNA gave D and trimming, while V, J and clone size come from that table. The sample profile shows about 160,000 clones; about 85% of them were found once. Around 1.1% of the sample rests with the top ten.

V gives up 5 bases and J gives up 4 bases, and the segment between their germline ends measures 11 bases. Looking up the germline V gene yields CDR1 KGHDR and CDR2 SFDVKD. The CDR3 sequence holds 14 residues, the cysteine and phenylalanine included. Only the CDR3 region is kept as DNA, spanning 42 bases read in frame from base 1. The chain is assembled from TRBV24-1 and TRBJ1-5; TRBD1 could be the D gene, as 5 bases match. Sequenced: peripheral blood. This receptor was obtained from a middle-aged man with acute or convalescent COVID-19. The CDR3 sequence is CATSGKGLNQPQHF. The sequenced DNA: TGTGCCACCAGTGGTAAGGGACTTAATCAGCCCCAGCATTTT.